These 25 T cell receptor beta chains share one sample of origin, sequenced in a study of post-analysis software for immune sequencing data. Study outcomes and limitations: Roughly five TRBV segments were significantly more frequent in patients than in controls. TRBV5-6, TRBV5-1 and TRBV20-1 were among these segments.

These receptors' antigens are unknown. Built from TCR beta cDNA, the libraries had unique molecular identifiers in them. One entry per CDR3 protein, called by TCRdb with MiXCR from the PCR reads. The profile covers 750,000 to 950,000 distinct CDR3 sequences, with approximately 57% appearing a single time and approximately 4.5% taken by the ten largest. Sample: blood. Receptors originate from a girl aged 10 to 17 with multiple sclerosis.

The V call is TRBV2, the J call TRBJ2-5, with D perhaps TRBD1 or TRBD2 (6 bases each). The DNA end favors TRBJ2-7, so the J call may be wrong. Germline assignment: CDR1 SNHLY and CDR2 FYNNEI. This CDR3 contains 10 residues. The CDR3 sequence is CASGGGEQYF. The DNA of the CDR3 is TGTGCCAGCGGAGGGGGCGAGCAGTACTTC.

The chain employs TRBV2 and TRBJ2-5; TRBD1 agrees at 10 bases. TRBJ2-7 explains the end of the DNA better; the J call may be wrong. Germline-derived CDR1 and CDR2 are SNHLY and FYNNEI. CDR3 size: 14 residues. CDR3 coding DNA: TGTGCCAGCAACTTGGGACAGGGGTCCTACGAGCAGTACTTC. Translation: CASNLGQGSYEQYF.

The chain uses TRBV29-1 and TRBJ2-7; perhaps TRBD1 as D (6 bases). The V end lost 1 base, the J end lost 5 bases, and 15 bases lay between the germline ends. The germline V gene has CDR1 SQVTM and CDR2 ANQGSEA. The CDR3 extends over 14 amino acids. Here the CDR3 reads CSVEGGRAYHEQYF. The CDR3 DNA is TGCAGCGTTGAAGGGGGGCGGGCCTATCACGAGCAGTACTTC.

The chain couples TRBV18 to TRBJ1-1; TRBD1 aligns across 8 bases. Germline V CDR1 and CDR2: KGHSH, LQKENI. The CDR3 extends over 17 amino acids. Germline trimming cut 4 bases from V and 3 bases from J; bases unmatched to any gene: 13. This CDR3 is CASSLYRGAFADTEAFF. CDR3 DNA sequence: TGTGCCAGCTCACTGTACAGGGGGGCTTTTGCGGACACTGAAGCTTTCTTT.

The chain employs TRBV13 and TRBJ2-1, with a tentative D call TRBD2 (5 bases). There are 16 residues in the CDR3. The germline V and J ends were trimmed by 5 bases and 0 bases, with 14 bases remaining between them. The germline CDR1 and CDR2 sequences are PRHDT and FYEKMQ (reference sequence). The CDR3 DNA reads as TGTGCCAGCAGCCCTCTCGTCCGGGGCTCCTACAATGAGCAGTTCTTC. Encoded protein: CASSPLVRGSYNEQFF.

The DNA for the CDR3 is TGTGCCATCAGTGAGTCGGGACGGGGTTTCGAGCAGTACTTC. Amino acid sequence: CAISESGRGFEQYF. The chain joins TRBV10-3 to TRBJ2-7; the D gene could be TRBD1 or TRBD2 (5 bases each). This CDR3 spans 14 amino acids. V lost 0 bases, J lost 6 bases, and 12 bases lay in between. The germline gives CDR1 ENHRY, CDR2 SYGVKD.

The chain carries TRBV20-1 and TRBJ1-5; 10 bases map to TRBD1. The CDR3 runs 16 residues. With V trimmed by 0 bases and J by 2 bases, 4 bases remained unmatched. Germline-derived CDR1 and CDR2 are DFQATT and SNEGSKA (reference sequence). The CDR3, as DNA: TGCAGTGCTAGAGAGACGGGGACAGGGGGCAATCAGCCCCAGCATTTT. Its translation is CSARETGTGGNQPQHF.

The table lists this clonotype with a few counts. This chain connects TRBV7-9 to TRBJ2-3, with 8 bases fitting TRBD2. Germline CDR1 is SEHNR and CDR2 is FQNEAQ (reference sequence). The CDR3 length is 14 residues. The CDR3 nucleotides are TGTGCGAGCGGGAGAACCGCTAGCACAGATACGCAGTATTTT. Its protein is CASGRTASTDTQYF.

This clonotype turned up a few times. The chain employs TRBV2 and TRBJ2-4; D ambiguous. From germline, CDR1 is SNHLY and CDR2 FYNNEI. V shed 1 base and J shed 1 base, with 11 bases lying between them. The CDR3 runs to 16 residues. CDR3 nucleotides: TGTGCCAGCAGTGAAGGTGATAGCTCGGCCAAAAACATTCAGTACTTC. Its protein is CASSEGDSSAKNIQYF.

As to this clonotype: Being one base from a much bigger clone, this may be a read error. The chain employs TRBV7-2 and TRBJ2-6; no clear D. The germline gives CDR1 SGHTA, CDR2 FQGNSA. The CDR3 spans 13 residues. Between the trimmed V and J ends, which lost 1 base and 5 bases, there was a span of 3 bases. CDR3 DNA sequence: TGTGCCAGCAGCTTAGGTAGGGCCAACGTCCTGACTTTC. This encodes CASSLGRANVLTF.

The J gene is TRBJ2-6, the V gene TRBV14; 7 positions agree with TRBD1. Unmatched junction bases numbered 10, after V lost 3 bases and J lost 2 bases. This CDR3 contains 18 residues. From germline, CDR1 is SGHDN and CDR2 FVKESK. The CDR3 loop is CASSHLLGGAPGANVLTF. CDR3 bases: TGTGCCAGCAGCCATCTTCTAGGGGGCGCCCCTGGGGCCAACGTCCTGACTTTC. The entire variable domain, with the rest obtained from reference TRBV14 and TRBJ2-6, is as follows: EAGVTQFPSHSVIEKGQTVTLRCDPISGHDNLYWYRRVMGKEIKFLLHFVKESKQDESGMPNNRFLAERTGGTYSTLKVQPAELEDSGVYFCASSHLLGGAPGANVLTFGAGSRLTVL.

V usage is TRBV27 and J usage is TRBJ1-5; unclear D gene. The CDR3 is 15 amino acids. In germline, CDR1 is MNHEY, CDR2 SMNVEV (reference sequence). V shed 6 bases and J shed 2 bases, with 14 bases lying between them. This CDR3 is CASSAWGGGNQPQHF. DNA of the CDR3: TGTGCCAGCAGCGCGTGGGGTGGAGGCAATCAGCCCCAGCATTTT.

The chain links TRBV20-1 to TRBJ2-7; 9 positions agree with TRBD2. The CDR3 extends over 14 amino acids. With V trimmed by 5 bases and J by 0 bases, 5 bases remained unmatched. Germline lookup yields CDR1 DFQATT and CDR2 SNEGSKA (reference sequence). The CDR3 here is CSAPKRGVSYEQYF. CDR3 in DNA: TGCAGTGCTCCCAAGCGGGGGGTCTCCTACGAGCAGTACTTC.

The CDR3 nucleotides read TGTGCCAGCAGCCAAGATACAGTCAGAAGACCTCAAGAGACCCAGTACTTC. It translates to CASSQDTVRRPQETQYF. This chain joins TRBV3-1 and TRBJ2-5; no definite D call. The ends were cut back, 0 bases at V and 2 bases at J, with 16 bases in the middle. Germline V gene data show CDR1 as LGHDT and CDR2 as YNNKEL (reference sequence). CDR3 length: 17 residues.

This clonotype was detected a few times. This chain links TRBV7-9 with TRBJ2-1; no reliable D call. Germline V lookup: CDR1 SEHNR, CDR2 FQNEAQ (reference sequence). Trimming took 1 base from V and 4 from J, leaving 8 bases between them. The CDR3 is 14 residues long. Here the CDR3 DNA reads TGTGCCAGCAGCTTAGTGGTGGGGTACAATGAGCAGTTCTTC. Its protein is CASSLVVGYNEQFF.

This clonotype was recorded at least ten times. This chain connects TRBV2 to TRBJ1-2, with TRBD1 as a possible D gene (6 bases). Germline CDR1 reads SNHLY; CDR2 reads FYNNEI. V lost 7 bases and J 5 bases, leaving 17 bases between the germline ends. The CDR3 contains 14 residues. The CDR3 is CASTSGGRGYGYTF. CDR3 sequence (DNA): TGTGCCAGCACATCTGGGGGGCGCGGGTATGGCTACACCTTC.

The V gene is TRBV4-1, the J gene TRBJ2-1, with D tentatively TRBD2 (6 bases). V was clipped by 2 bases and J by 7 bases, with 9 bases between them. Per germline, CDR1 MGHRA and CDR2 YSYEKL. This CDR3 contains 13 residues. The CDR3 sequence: CASSQTSTNEQFF. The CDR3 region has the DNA TGCGCCAGCAGCCAAACTAGCACTAATGAGCAGTTCTTC.

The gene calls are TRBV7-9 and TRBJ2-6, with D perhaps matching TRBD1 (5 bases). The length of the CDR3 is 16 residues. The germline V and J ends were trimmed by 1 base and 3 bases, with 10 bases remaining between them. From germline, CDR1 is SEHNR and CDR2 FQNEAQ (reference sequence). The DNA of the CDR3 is TGTGCCAGCAGCTTAGTAGCAGGGATTGGGGCCAACGTCCTGACTTTC. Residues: CASSLVAGIGANVLTF.

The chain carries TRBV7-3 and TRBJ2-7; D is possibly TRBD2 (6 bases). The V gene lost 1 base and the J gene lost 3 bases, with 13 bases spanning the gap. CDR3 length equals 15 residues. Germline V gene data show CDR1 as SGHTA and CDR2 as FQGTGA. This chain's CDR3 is CASSLIRLADYEQYF. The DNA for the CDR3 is TGTGCCAGCAGCTTAATAAGGTTAGCGGACTACGAGCAGTACTTC.

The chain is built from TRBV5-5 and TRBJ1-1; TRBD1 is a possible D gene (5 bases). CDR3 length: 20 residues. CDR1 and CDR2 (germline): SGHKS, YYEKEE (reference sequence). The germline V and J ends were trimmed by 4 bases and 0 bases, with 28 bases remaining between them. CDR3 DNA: TGTGCCAGCAGCGGAACCGGGACGGTGGGCCGGGGGTTTATGAACACTGAAGCTTTCTTT. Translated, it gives CASSGTGTVGRGFMNTEAFF. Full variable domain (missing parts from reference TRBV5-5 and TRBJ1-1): DAGVTQSPTHLIKTRGQQVTLRCSPISGHKSVSWYQQVLGQGPQFIFQYYEKEERGRGNFPDRFSARQFPNYSSELNVNALLLGDSALYLCASSGTGTVGRGFMNTEAFFGQGTRLTVV.

The CDR3 protein is CSVRGGGSLEQYF. CDR3 nucleotides: TGCAGCGTTAGGGGGGGCGGATCGCTCGAGCAGTACTTC. The chain has TRBV29-1 and TRBJ2-7, with a weak D call TRBD2 (7 bases). Germline loops: CDR1 SQVTM, CDR2 ANQGSEA. V gave up 5 bases and J gave up 6 bases, with 17 bases separating them. CDR3 length: 13 amino acids.

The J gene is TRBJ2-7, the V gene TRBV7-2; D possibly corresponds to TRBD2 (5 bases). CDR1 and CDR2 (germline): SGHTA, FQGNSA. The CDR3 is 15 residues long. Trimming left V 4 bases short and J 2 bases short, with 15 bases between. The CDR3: CASSSRVGSTYEQYF. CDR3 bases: TGTGCCAGCAGCTCGAGAGTGGGGAGTACCTACGAGCAGTACTTC.

CDR3 residues: CASSLHSSVGTQYF. The DNA of the CDR3 is TGTGCCAGCAGCCTTCATTCTAGTGTAGGGACCCAGTACTTC. This rearrangement joins TRBV3-1 to TRBJ2-7; the D is unclear. The J call could be wrong; TRBJ2-5 is a better fit for the DNA end. In germline, CDR1 is LGHDT, CDR2 YNNKEL (reference sequence). The CDR3 sequence is 14 residues long.

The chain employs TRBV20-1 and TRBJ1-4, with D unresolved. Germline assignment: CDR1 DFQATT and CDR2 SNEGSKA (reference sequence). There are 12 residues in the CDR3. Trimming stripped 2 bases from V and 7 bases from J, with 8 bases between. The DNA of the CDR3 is TGCAGTGCTAGACAGCGTAGTGAAAAACTGTTTTTT. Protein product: CSARQRSEKLFF.

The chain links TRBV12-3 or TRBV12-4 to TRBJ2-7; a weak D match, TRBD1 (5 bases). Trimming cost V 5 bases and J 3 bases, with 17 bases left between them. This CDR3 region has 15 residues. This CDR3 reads CASSPLYDRNYEQYF. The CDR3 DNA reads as TGTGCCAGCAGTCCCCTTTACGACAGAAACTACGAGCAGTACTTC.